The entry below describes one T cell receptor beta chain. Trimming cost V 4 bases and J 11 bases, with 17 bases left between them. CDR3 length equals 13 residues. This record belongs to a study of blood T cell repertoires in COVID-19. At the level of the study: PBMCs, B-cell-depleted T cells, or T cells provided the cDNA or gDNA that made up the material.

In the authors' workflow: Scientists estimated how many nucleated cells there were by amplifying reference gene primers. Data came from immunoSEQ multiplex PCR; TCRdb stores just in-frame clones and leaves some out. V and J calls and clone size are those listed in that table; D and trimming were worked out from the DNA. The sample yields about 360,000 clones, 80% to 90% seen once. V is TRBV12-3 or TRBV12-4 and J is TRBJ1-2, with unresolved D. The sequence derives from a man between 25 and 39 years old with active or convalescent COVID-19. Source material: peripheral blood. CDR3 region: CASSSSPGRGYTF. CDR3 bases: TGTGCCAGCAGTTCTTCCCCGGGGAGAGGGTACACCTTC.